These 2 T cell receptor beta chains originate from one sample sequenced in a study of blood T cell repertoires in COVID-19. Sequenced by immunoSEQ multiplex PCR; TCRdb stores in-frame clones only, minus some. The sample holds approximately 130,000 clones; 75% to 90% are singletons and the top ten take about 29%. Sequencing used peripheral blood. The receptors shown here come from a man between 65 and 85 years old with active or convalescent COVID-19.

The CDR3 region is CASSLKGQGDEKLFF. For the CDR3, the DNA is TGTGCCAGCAGCTTGAAGGGACAGGGGGATGAAAAACTGTTTTTT. This chain uses TRBV5-4 with TRBJ1-4; 11 bases align to TRBD1. The length of the CDR3 is 15 residues. The junction had 2 bases not matched to a gene; V was cut back by 1 base and J by 6 bases. The germline V gene encodes CDR1 SGHNT and CDR2 YYREEE (reference sequence).

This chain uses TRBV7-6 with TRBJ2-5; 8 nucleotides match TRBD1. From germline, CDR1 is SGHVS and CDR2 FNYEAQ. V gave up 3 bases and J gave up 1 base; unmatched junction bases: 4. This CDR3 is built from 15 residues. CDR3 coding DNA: TGTGCCAGCAGCTTCCCGGGACAGGTCCAAGAGACCCAGTACTTC. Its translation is CASSFPGQVQETQYF.